These 3 T cell receptor beta chains were all obtained from the same sample, sequenced in a study of radiation and T cells in renal cell carcinoma. The protocol was immunoSEQ multiplex PCR, while the TCRdb copy is restricted to in-frame clones and leaves out a portion. The data show 30,000 to 40,000 clones, about 84% seen once. As for time point: blood 4 weeks post-SBRT, at nephrectomy. Documented treatment: 15 Gy SBRT to primary tumor, nephrectomy 4 weeks later. The specimen was blood, collected from a patient whose treatment included radiotherapy and nephrectomy. The receptors come from a man aged 55 to 70 with renal cell carcinoma.

This rearrangement joins TRBV12-5 to TRBJ2-3; D not resolved. Germline CDR1 LGHNT, CDR2 FRNRAP. The length of the CDR3 is 14 residues. V gave up 2 bases and J gave up 2 bases, with 8 bases separating them. CDR3 DNA sequence: TGTGCTAGTGGTTTGACTGGAACCACAGATACGCAGTATTTT. Protein product: CASGLTGTTDTQYF.

J is TRBJ2-5 and V is TRBV7-3; D not certain. Per the germline V gene, CDR1 is SGHTA and CDR2 is FQGTGA. Trimming removed 5 bases at V and 5 bases at J, with 12 bases between. The CDR3 covers 13 residues. CDR3 bases: TGTGCCAGCAGCCCCTGGTTGGGGGAGACCCAGTACTTC. This gives the protein CASSPWLGETQYF.

The V and J genes are TRBV27 and TRBJ1-1; 7 bases match TRBD1. Per germline, CDR1 MNHEY and CDR2 SMNVEV (reference sequence). The length of the CDR3 is 13 residues. J was trimmed by 5 bases and V by 7 bases; bases with no gene match: 7. The CDR3 here is CASNPMTGTEAFF. The CDR3 DNA is TGTGCCAGCAACCCAATGACAGGGACTGAAGCTTTCTTT.